The next 23 T cell receptor beta chains were all read from a single sample in a study of cytomegalovirus exposure and HLA in healthy donors. Using immunoSEQ multiplex PCR, the repertoire was profiled, and TCRdb retains in-frame clones only, with some absent. Of approximately 200,000 clones listed, approximately 90% are singletons. The sequenced sample was PBMCs. The source is a woman aged 18 to 35 in good health and CMV-seronegative.

This chain connects TRBV6-4 to TRBJ2-1; 11 bases align to TRBD1. Germline loops: CDR1 MRHNA, CDR2 SNTAGT. This CDR3 comprises 15 residues. V dropped 2 bases and J dropped 6; count of bases not matched to a gene: 3. CDR3 sequence reads: CASSDGQGAGNEQFF. DNA for the CDR3: TGTGCCAGCAGTGACGGACAGGGGGCCGGCAATGAGCAGTTCTTC.

This chain joins TRBV19 and TRBJ1-2, with 8 positions matching TRBD1. CDR1 LNHDA and CDR2 SQIVND come from the germline V gene (reference sequence). The CDR3 totals 15 residues. J lost 7 bases, V lost 5 bases, and 12 bases had no gene match. CDR3 coding DNA: TGTGCCAGTAGTCTGATGGACAGGGCGGGCCTTGGCTACACCTTC. This gives the protein CASSLMDRAGLGYTF.

This clone turned up a few times. The chain recombines TRBV19 with TRBJ2-7, with 11 positions matching TRBD2. CDR1 is LNHDA and CDR2 is SQIVND in the germline V gene (reference sequence). The CDR3 extends over 15 amino acids. The V gene end was trimmed by 5 bases and the J gene end by 4 bases; junction bases not matched to a gene: 7. CDR3 nucleotides: TGTGCCAGTAGTCCTCAGGGACTAGCGGATTACGAGCAGTACTTC. Protein: CASSPQGLADYEQYF. The full variable domain, in which reference TRBV19 and TRBJ2-7 provide the parts outside the CDR3, is DGGITQSPKYLFRKEGQNVTLSCEQNLNHDAMYWYRQDPGQGLRLIYYSQIVNDFQKGDIAEGYSVSREKKESFPLTVTSAQKNPTAFYLCASSPQGLADYEQYFGPGTRLTVT.

The rearrangement links TRBV27 to TRBJ2-7; 9 bases are shared with TRBD1. This CDR3 spans 14 amino acids. In germline, CDR1 is MNHEY, CDR2 SMNVEV (reference sequence). Trimming at V came to 4 bases and at J to 2 bases, leaving 3 bases not matched to a gene. CDR3 sequence (DNA): TGTGCCAGCAGTTGGACAGGGGAAACCTACGAGCAGTACTTC. This codes for CASSWTGETYEQYF.

This clone was picked up a small number of times. V and J are TRBV5-1 and TRBJ1-5; no reliable D call. V was trimmed by 1 base and J by 6 bases, leaving 8 bases between them. Germline V lookup: CDR1 SGHRS, CDR2 YFSETQ. The CDR3 is 13 residues long. CDR3 DNA: TGCGCCAGCAGCTTGTACCGCGGTCAGCCCCAGCATTTT. Residues: CASSLYRGQPQHF.

CDR3 region: CASRLAGVPGQYF. CDR3 bases: TGTGCCAGCAGGTTAGCGGGAGTTCCGGGGCAGTACTTC. The V and J genes are TRBV28 and TRBJ2-7, with TRBD2 identical over 9 bases. This CDR3 is 13 amino acids long. Germline CDR1 and CDR2: MDHEN and SYDVKM. The V and J ends lost 6 bases and 9 bases, in that order; junction bases with no gene match: 9. Filled out from reference TRBV28 and TRBJ2-7, the complete variable domain reads DVKVTQSSRYLVKRTGEKVFLECVQDMDHENMFWYRQDPGLGLRLIYFSYDVKMKEKGDIPEGYSVSREKKERFSLILESASTNQTSMYLCASRLAGVPGQYFGPGTRLTVT.

The V gene is TRBV1, the J gene TRBJ2-1; the table gives TRBD1 as D, unverified against the DNA. TRBV1 has pseudogene status. This CDR3 spans 12 amino acids. The CDR3 spells CTSGTSCFEQFF. The DNA for the CDR3 is TGCACCAGCGGGACATCTTGTTTTGAGCAGTTCTTC.

This rearrangement joins TRBV27 to TRBJ2-1, with 16 bases aligning to TRBD2. The CDR3 runs 23 residues. With 3 bases clipped from V and 6 bases from J, the junction kept 23 bases outside the gene matches. Looked up from germline, CDR1 is MNHEY and CDR2 is SMNVEV (reference sequence). This CDR3 reads CASSFKKLLPGLAGGPNTNEQFF. In DNA, the CDR3 is TGTGCCAGCAGTTTTAAAAAACTGTTACCGGGACTAGCGGGAGGGCCCAACACCAATGAGCAGTTCTTC.

CDR3 sequence reads: CASSARDSGANVLTF. CDR3 DNA sequence: TGTGCCAGCAGTGCCAGGGACTCTGGGGCCAACGTCCTGACTTTC. This chain links TRBV2 with TRBJ2-6; D might be TRBD1 (5 bases). V dropped 4 bases and J dropped 0 bases, with 7 bases sitting between them. CDR3 length equals 15 residues. Germline CDR1 and CDR2: SNHLY and FYNNEI.

The chain combines TRBV5-1 with TRBJ2-1; TRBD2 matches at 7 bases. Germline V lookup: CDR1 SGHRS, CDR2 YFSETQ. V dropped 0 bases and J dropped 4; count of bases not matched to a gene: 13. This CDR3 has 18 residues. CDR3 coding DNA: TGCGCCAGCAGCTTGGCCCCCCTCCCAAGCGGGACTTACAATGAGCAGTTCTTC. It translates to CASSLAPLPSGTYNEQFF.

This clone has a single count. The chain combines TRBV2 with TRBJ2-2, with a weak D call TRBD2 (5 bases). CDR1 SNHLY and CDR2 FYNNEI come from the germline V gene. The CDR3 length is 14 residues. Trimming stripped 6 bases from V and 7 bases from J, with 15 bases between. The CDR3 loop is CASRWTPRVGELFF. In DNA, the CDR3 is TGTGCCAGCAGGTGGACTCCTAGGGTCGGGGAGCTGTTTTTT. Variable domain in full (rest from reference TRBV2 and TRBJ2-2): EPEVTQTPSHQVTQMGQEVILRCVPISNHLYFYWYRQILGQKVEFLVSFYNNEISEKSEIFDDQFSVERPDGSNFTLKIRSTKLEDSAMYFCASRWTPRVGELFFGEGSRLTVL.

This sequence joins TRBV14 and TRBJ2-2; D is unresolved. This CDR3 is 17 amino acids long. V dropped 0 bases and J dropped 1 base, with 12 bases sitting between them. Per germline, CDR1 SGHDN and CDR2 FVKESK. The CDR3 protein is CASSQESPSGNTGELFF. The CDR3 nucleotides read TGTGCCAGCAGCCAAGAGTCCCCCTCAGGGAACACCGGGGAGCTGTTTTTT.

The chain uses TRBV6-6 and TRBJ2-7; 8 nucleotides agree with TRBD2. The CDR3 runs to 13 residues. The germline V gene has CDR1 MNHNY and CDR2 SVGAGI (reference sequence). V lost 8 bases to trimming and J lost 2 bases; unmatched junction nucleotides: 5. As DNA, the CDR3 is TGTGCCAGCGGAGATAGCGGGACCTACGAGCAGTACTTC. Translation: CASGDSGTYEQYF.

The chain employs TRBV6-4 and TRBJ1-6, with D perhaps TRBD1 (5 bases). The V and J ends lost 3 bases and 5 bases respectively, with 8 bases between them. The CDR3 has 14 amino acids. From germline, CDR1 is MRHNA and CDR2 SNTAGT. In nucleotides, the CDR3 is TGTGCCAGCAGTGAGCGGGGCGATAATTCACCCCTCCACTTT. Protein product: CASSERGDNSPLHF.

This chain uses TRBV18 with TRBJ1-2, with D perhaps matching TRBD1 (6 bases). This CDR3 contains 16 residues. Germline loops: CDR1 KGHSH, CDR2 LQKENI. Trimming left V 2 bases short and J 0 bases short, with 13 bases between. The DNA for the CDR3 is TGTGCCAGCTCACCAGTTGGCAGGACAGCTAACTATGGCTACACCTTC. Its translation: CASSPVGRTANYGYTF.

The genes are TRBV6-1 and TRBJ2-7; TRBD1 matches 7 bases. This CDR3 comprises 19 residues. Germline lookup yields CDR1 MNHNS and CDR2 SASEGT. Trimming at V came to 0 bases and at J to 2 bases, leaving 16 bases not matched to a gene. The CDR3 DNA sequence: TGTGCCAGCAGTGAAGCCTCCGGAACTATGACAGGGCCAACCTACGAGCAGTACTTC. Amino acid sequence: CASSEASGTMTGPTYEQYF.

This rearrangement joins TRBV5-1 to TRBJ2-5; tentative D call: TRBD2 (7 bases). V dropped 3 bases and J dropped 5 bases, with 11 bases sitting between them. The CDR3 sequence is 13 residues long. In germline, CDR1 is SGHRS, CDR2 YFSETQ. DNA of the CDR3: TGCGCCAGCAGCTCACAGGGAGGGGAGACCCAGTACTTC. It codes for CASSSQGGETQYF.

This clone is a singleton in its sample. V gene TRBV29-1 combines with J gene TRBJ1-1; 10 bases align to TRBD1. Germline V CDR1 and CDR2: SQVTM, ANQGSEA. V trimming: 5 bases; J trimming: 5 bases; junction bases outside the gene matches: 5. This CDR3 spans 13 amino acids. CDR3 residues: CSVNGQGVTEAFF. CDR3 in DNA: TGCAGCGTTAATGGACAGGGGGTGACTGAAGCTTTCTTT.

The CDR3 loop reads CASSSTGGRSYEQYF. CDR3 DNA: TGTGCCAGTAGTTCAACAGGGGGCAGGTCCTACGAGCAGTACTTC. The chain recombines TRBV19 with TRBJ2-7; 9 positions agree with TRBD1. V was clipped by 5 bases and J by 1 base; unmatched bases: 6. The CDR3 covers 15 residues. Germline V gene sequence: CDR1 LNHDA, CDR2 SQIVND (reference sequence).

The chain employs TRBV27 and TRBJ2-7, with D possibly being TRBD2 (6 bases). Between the trimmed V and J ends, which lost 10 bases and 3 bases, there was a span of 19 bases. CDR3 size: 14 residues. The germline CDR1 and CDR2 sequences are MNHEY and SMNVEV (reference sequence). In DNA form, the CDR3 reads TGTGCCACCTCCGCCGGGACTTTCGGCTACGAGCAGTACTTC. Amino acids: CATSAGTFGYEQYF.

The rearrangement uses TRBV2 and TRBJ1-4; no clear D gene. The germline CDR1 and CDR2 sequences are SNHLY and FYNNEI. The CDR3 length is 12 residues. Trimming stripped 2 bases from V and 7 bases from J, with 5 bases between. DNA of the CDR3: TGTGCCAGCAGTGAACAGTCTGAAAAACTGTTTTTT. Amino acid sequence: CASSEQSEKLFF.

In its sample, this clone was seen a few times. The chain combines TRBV6-1 with TRBJ2-1, with 12 bases matching TRBD2. The germline V gene encodes CDR1 MNHNS and CDR2 SASEGT. The CDR3 extends over 17 amino acids. With 4 bases clipped from V and 0 bases from J, the junction kept 4 bases outside the gene matches. The CDR3 reads CASSVLAGGHSYNEQFF. CDR3 nucleotides: TGTGCCAGCAGTGTACTAGCGGGAGGCCACTCCTACAATGAGCAGTTCTTC.

V is TRBV9 and J is TRBJ2-5, with D unresolved. Germline V gene data show CDR1 as SGDLS and CDR2 as YYNGEE. CDR3 size: 14 residues. V dropped 4 bases and J dropped 1 base, with 11 bases sitting between them. CDR3 nucleotide sequence: TGTGCCAGCAGCCCCCCTGAGTTCCAAGAGACCCAGTACTTC. This sequence encodes CASSPPEFQETQYF.